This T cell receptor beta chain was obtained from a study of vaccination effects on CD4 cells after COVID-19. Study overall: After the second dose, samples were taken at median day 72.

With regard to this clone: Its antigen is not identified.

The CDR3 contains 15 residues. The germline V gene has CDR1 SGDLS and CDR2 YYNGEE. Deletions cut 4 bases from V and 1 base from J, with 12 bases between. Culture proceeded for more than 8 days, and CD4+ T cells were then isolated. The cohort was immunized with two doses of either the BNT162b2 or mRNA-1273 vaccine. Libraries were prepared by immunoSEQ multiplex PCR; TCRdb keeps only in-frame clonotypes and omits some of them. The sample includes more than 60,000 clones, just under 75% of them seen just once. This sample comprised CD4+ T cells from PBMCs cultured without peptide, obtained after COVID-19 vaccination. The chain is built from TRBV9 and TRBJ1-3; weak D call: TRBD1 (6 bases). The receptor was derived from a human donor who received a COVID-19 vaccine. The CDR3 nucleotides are TGTGCCAGCAGCACCTCCGGGACATCTGGAAACACCATATATTTT. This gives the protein CASSTSGTSGNTIYF.